This TCR beta chain came from a study of blood T cell repertoires in COVID-19. For the study at large: COVID-19 samples collected from the United States, Italy and Spain covered acute and convalescent phases. Sample material is recorded as cDNA or gDNA derived from T cells, B-cell-depleted T cells, or PBMCs.

Authors' methods: Estimates of nucleated cell counts were drawn from the amplification of reference gene primers. Profiling relied on immunoSEQ multiplex PCR, and the TCRdb table lists in-frame clones only, not all of them. The DNA gave D and trimming, while V, J and clone size come from that table. The table records under 300,000 clones, roughly 80% of them present only once. This CDR3 spans 16 amino acids. The germline CDR1 and CDR2 sequences are MDHEN and SYDVKM. V was pared by 8 bases and J by 0 bases, with 10 bases of the junction left unmatched. Sample: peripheral blood. V is TRBV28 and J is TRBJ1-5, with 7 bases matching TRBD1. The receptor comes from a woman aged 18 to 35 with acute or convalescent COVID-19. CDR3 sequence (DNA): TGTGCCAGCCGACAGGGAATATTCAGTAGCAATCAGCCCCAGCATTTT. Amino acid sequence: CASRQGIFSSNQPQHF.